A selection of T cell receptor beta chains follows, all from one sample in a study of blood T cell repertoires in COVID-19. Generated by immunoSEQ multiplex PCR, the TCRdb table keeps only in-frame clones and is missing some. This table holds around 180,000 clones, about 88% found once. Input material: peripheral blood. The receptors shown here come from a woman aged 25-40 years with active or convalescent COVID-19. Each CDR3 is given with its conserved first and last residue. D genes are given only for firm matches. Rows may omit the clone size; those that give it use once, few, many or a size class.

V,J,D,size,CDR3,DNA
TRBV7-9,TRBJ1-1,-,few,CASSQQNTEAFF,TGTGCCAGCAGCCAACAGAACACTGAAGCTTTCTTT
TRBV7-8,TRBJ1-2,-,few,CASSPPGGFNGYTF,TGTGCCAGCAGCCCGCCCGGAGGGTTCAATGGCTACACCTTC
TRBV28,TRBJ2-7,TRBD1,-,CATRGTGRNEQYF,TGTGCCACTCGCGGGACAGGGCGCAACGAGCAGTACTTC
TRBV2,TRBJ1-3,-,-,CASSDPISSGNTIYF,TGTGCCAGCAGTGATCCGATCAGCTCTGGAAACACCATATATTTT
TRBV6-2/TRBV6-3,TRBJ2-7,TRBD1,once,CASSSWTGSYEQYF,TGTGCCAGCAGTTCTTGGACAGGGTCCTACGAGCAGTACTTC
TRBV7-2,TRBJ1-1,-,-,CASSLVATGGNTEAFF,TGTGCCAGCAGCTTAGTTGCGACAGGAGGGAACACTGAAGCTTTCTTT
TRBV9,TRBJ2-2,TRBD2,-,CASSAGLAGASTGELFF,TGTGCCAGCAGCGCGGGACTAGCGGGGGCCTCCACCGGGGAGCTGTTTTTT
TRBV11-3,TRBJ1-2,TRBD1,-,CASSPGTGESLGYTF,TGTGCCAGCAGCCCCGGGACAGGGGAGTCTTTGGGCTACACCTTC
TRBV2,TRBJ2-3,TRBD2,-,CASSELAGGPDTQYF,TGTGCCAGCAGTGAATTAGCGGGGGGGCCGGATACGCAGTATTTT
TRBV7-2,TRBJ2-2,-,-,CASSRDFANTGELFF,TGTGCCAGCAGCCGCGACTTCGCGAACACCGGGGAGCTGTTTTTT
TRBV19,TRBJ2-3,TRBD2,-,CASTHGLAGGLSRDTQYF,TGTGCCAGTACCCATGGGTTAGCGGGGGGCCTTAGTAGAGATACGCAGTATTTT
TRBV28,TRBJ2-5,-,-,CASTKGQGGQETQYF,TGTGCCAGCACCAAGGGGCAGGGGGGCCAAGAGACCCAGTACTTC
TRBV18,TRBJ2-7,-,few,CASSGPSSYEQYF,TGTGCCAGCTCGGGGCCGAGCTCCTACGAGCAGTACTTC
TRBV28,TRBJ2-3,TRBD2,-,CANWASGRFVSSTDTQYF,TGTGCCAACTGGGCTAGCGGGAGGTTCGTTTCTAGCACAGATACGCAGTATTTT
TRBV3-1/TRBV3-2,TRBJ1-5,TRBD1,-,CASSQDPGQSLPQHF,TGTGCCAGCAGCCAAGACCCGGGACAGTCCTTGCCCCAGCATTTT
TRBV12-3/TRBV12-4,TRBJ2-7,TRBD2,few,CASTSAGDEQYF,TGTGCCAGCACTTCGGCGGGGGACGAGCAGTACTTC
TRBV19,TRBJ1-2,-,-,CASNPGDPLGYTF,TGTGCCAGTAACCCAGGCGATCCCCTTGGCTACACCTTC
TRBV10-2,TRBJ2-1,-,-,CASSEGGIINEQFF,TGCGCCAGCAGTGAGGGAGGTATCATCAATGAGCAGTTCTTC
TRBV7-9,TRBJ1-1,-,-,CASSLLGTEAFF,TGTGCCAGCAGCTTACTAGGAACTGAAGCTTTCTTT
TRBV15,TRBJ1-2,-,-,CATSGGTAYGYTF,TGTGCCACCAGCGGGGGCACAGCTTATGGCTACACCTTC
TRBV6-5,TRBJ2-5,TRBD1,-,CASSYLSTGEETQYF,TGTGCCAGCAGTTACCTCTCGACAGGGGAAGAGACCCAGTACTTC
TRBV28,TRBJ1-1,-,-,CASSLGGEEAFF,TGTGCCAGCAGTTTAGGGGGGGAAGAAGCTTTCTTT
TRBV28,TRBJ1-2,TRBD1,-,CASRTPGGGHYGYTF,TGTGCCAGCAGGACTCCAGGGGGCGGTCACTATGGCTACACCTTC
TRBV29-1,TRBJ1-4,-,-,CSVGQTGLDEKLFF,TGCAGCGTTGGCCAGACAGGCCTGGATGAAAAACTGTTTTTT
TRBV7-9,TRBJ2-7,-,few,CASSLVSFNFSYEQYF,TGTGCCAGCAGCTTAGTGAGTTTTAATTTTTCCTACGAGCAGTACTTC
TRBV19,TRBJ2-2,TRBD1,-,CASSRGTGDNTGELFF,TGTGCCAGTAGTAGGGGGACAGGCGACAACACCGGGGAGCTGTTTTTT
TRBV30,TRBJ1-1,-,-,CAWRRELEAFF,TGTGCCTGGAGGAGGGAACTTGAAGCTTTCTTT
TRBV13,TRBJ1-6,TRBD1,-,CASSFRQGARNSPLHF,TGTGCCAGCAGCTTCCGACAGGGGGCGCGAAATTCACCCCTCCACTTT
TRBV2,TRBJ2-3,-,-,CASREGDTQYF,TGTGCCAGCAGGGAGGGAGATACGCAGTATTTT
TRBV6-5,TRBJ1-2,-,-,CASQSPGILYGYTF,TGTGCCAGCCAGAGCCCGGGAATTCTATATGGCTACACCTTC
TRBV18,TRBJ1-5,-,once,CASSPSWGAGQPQHF,TGTGCCAGCTCACCTTCCTGGGGCGCGGGGCAGCCCCAGCATTTT
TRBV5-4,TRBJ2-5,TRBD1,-,CASSALPGQSETQYF,TGTGCCAGCAGCGCACTACCGGGACAGAGCGAGACCCAGTACTTC
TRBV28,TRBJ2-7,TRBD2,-,CASLLTPGGREQYF,TGTGCCAGCCTCTTGACCCCGGGGGGGCGCGAGCAGTACTTC
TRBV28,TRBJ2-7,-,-,CASSLRGYEQYF,TGTGCCAGCAGTTTGCGGGGCTACGAGCAGTACTTC
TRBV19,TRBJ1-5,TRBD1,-,CASSKGGSYSNQPQHF,TGTGCCAGTAGTAAAGGGGGCAGTTATAGCAATCAGCCCCAGCATTTT
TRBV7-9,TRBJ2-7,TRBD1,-,CASSQGQGGGEQYF,TGTGCCAGCAGCCAAGGACAGGGGGGCGGCGAGCAGTACTTC
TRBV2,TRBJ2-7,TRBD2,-,CASSEPRGTYEQYF,TGTGCCAGCAGTGAACCGCGGGGGACTTACGAGCAGTACTTC
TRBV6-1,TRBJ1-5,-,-,CASSDPQGWGFRNQPQHF,TGTGCCAGCAGTGACCCACAGGGTTGGGGGTTTCGCAATCAGCCCCAGCATTTT
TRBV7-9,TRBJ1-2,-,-,CASSLFGGWGYTF,TGTGCCAGCAGCTTGTTCGGGGGTTGGGGCTACACCTTC
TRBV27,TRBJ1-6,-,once,CASSFGGGLGALHF,TGTGCCAGCAGTTTTGGGGGGGGGCTGGGGGCCCTCCACTTT
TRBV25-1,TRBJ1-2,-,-,CASRGPTAYGYTF,TGTGCCAGCAGGGGGCCCACGGCCTATGGCTACACCTTC
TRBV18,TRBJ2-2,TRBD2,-,CASSPTSGSTGELFF,TGTGCCAGCTCACCGACTAGCGGGTCCACCGGGGAGCTGTTTTTT
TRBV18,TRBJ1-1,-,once,CASSRTVRDKNTEAFF,TGTGCCAGCTCCCGAACAGTCCGGGACAAGAACACTGAAGCTTTCTTT
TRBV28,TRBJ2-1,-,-,CASLPGFYNEQFF,TGTGCCAGCCTGCCAGGGTTCTACAATGAGCAGTTCTTC
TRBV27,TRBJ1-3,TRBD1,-,CASSRRQGIETIYF,TGTGCCAGCAGTCGCAGACAGGGAATTGAAACCATATATTTT
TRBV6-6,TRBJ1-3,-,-,CASSYPQGNGNTIYF,TGTGCCAGCAGTTACCCCCAGGGGAATGGAAACACCATATATTTT
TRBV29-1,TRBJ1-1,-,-,CSVEEGGGDTEAFF,TGCAGCGTTGAAGAGGGTGGGGGGGACACTGAAGCTTTCTTT